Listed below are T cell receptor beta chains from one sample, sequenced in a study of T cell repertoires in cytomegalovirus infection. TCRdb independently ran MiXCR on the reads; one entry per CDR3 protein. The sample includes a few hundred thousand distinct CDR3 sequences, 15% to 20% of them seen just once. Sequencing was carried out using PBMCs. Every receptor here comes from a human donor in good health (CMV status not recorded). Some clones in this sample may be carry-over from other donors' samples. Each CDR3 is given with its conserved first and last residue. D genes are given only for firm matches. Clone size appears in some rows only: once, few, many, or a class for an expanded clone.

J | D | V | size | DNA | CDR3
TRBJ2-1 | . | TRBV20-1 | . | TGCAGCGCGGCGCTAGGGTACAATGAGCAGTTCTTC | CSAALGYNEQFF
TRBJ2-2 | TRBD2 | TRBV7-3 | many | TGTGCCAGCAGCCCCGGGACTAGCGGACCGAACACCGGGGAGCTGTTTTTT | CASSPGTSGPNTGELFF
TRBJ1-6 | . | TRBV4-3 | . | TGCGCCAGCAGCCAAGACGGAAGCTCCTATAATTCACCCCTCCACTTT | CASSQDGSSYNSPLHF
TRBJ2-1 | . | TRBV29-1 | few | TGCAGCGTCGAACAGCAGATCTCCTACAATGAGCAGTTCTTC | CSVEQQISYNEQFF
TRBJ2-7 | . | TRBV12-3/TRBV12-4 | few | TGTGCCAGCAGTTTAAGACGGGACGAGCAGTACTTC | CASSLRRDEQYF
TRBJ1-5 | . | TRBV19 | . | TGTGCCAGTAGGTACAGGGTGGATCAGCCCCAGCATTTT | CASRYRVDQPQHF
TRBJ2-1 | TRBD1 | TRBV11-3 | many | TGTGCCAGCAGCTTAGAGTTTCGGACAGGCTGGGAAAATGAGCAGTTCTTC | CASSLEFRTGWENEQFF
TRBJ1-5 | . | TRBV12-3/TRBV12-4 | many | TGTGCCAGCAGTCCCGCGGCAGGTAGCAATCAGCCCCAGCATTTT | CASSPAAGSNQPQHF
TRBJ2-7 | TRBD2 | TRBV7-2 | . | TGTGCCAGCAGCTTAACCCTTAGCGGGAGTTTCGCGTACGAGCAGTACTTC | CASSLTLSGSFAYEQYF
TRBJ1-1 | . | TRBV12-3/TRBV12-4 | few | TGTGCCAGCAGTTTTACGTCGAACACTGAAGCTTTCTTT | CASSFTSNTEAFF
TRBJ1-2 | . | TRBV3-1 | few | TGTGCCAGCAGCCAAGGCCCCGACAGCCCCTATGGCTACACCTTC | CASSQGPDSPYGYTF
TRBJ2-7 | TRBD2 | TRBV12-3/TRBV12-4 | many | TGTGCCAGCAGCTCGACTAGCGGGAGCGGTTACGAGCAGTACTTC | CASSSTSGSGYEQYF
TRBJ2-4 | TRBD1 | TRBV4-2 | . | TGTGCCAGCAGCCACATACAGGGGGCCGAAACCAAAAACATTCAGTACTTC | CASSHIQGAETKNIQYF
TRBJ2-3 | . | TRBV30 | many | TGTGCCTGGTCCTACCTACAGGCCGATACGCAGTATTTT | CAWSYLQADTQYF
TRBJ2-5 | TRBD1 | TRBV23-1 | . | TGCGCCAGCACCGCCGGCCCGGGACAGGAGGACCAAGAGACCCAGTACTTC | CASTAGPGQEDQETQYF
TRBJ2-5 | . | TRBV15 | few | TGTGCCACCAGCAGTAGGCGGGCCCAGAAGACCCAGTACTTC | CATSSRRAQKTQYF
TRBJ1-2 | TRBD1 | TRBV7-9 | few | TGTGCCAGCAGCGATGGACAGGGGACTAACTATGGCTACACCTTC | CASSDGQGTNYGYTF
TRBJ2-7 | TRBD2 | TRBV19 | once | TGTGCCTCTAGACCCGCTCTAGCGGGAGTGGGCGAGCAGTACTTC | CASRPALAGVGEQYF
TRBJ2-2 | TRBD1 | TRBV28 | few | TGTGCCAGGGGGGACAGACCGAACACCGGGGAGCTGTTTTTT | CARGDRPNTGELFF
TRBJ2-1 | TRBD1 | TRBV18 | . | TGTGCCAGCTCACAAACGGGGACAGTCTCCTACAATGAGCAGTTCTTC | CASSQTGTVSYNEQFF
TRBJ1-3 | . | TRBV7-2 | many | TGTGCCAGCAGCTTAGGGGGCGGGGGCGGAAACACCATATATTTT | CASSLGGGGGNTIYF
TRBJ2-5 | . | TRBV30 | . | TGTGCCTGGCATCGGGGGTTGGAGACCCAGTACTTC | CAWHRGLETQYF
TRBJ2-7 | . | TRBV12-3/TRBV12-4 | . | TGTGCCAGCAAATCCGAGGAGGCATCCTCCGAGCAGTACTTC | CASKSEEASSEQYF
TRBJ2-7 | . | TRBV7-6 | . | TGTGCCAGCCTCGACGTGGTTGGATTACAGGACGACGAGCAGTACTTC | CASLDVVGLQDDEQYF
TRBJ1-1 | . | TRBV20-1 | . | TGCAGTGCTAGTCCTGACATGAACACTGAAGCTTTCTTT | CSASPDMNTEAFF
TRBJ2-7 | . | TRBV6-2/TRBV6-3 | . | TGTGCCAGCAGTTTGGGGACCTCGCGGGACTACGAGCAGTACTTC | CASSLGTSRDYEQYF
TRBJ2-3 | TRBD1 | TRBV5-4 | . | TGTGCCAGCAGCTTGGGGGGTTGGGGACAGGGTTCTTTGACAGATACGCAGTATTTT | CASSLGGWGQGSLTDTQYF
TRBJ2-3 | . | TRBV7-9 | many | TGTGCCAGCAGCTTAATGGCGAACGCAGATACGCAGTATTTT | CASSLMANADTQYF
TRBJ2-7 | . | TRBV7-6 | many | TGTGCCAGCAGCTTAGGAGGGGTAGAGGGGACTGACTACGAGCAGTACTTC | CASSLGGVEGTDYEQYF
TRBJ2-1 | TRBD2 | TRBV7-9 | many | TGTGCCAGCAGCGCCTGGACTAGCGTATTCTCCGAATCCAATGAGCAGTTCTTC | CASSAWTSVFSESNEQFF
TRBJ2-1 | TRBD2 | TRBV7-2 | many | TGTGCCAGCAGTCGACCGGGGGCGGGAGGCGGGTCCTACAATGAGCAGTTCTTC | CASSRPGAGGGSYNEQFF
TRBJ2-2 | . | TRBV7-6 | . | TGTGCCAGCAGCGAGAGCCCCGGGGAGCTGTTTTTT | CASSESPGELFF
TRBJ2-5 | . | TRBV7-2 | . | TGTGCCAGCAGCTTTTCCGGCGGGCGTTTCCAAGAGACCCAGTACTTC | CASSFSGGRFQETQYF
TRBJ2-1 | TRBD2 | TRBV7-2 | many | TGTGCCAGCAGTTCGCGGGGGGGTTCCTACAATGAGCAGTTCTTC | CASSSRGGSYNEQFF
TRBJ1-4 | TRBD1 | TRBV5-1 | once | TGCGCCAGCAGCTTGGCCTCTCGACAGGGTAATGAAAAACTGTTTTTT | CASSLASRQGNEKLFF
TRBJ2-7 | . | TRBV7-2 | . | TGTGCCAGCAGCCCTAGGGGCAGGGGCTCGCGCGAGCAGTACTTC | CASSPRGRGSREQYF
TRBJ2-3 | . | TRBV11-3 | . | TGTGCCAGCAGCCACGGGAGAGGACAAGGACAGTATTTT | CASSHGRGQGQYF
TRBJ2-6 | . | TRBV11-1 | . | TGTGCCAGCAGGAGGATAAGCGGGCCCGCCCCCTCTGGGGCCAACGTCCTGACTTTC | CASRRISGPAPSGANVLTF
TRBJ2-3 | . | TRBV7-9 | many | TGTGCCAGCAGCTTTCTAGGGGCAGATACGCAGTATTTT | CASSFLGADTQYF
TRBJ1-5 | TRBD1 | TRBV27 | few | TGTGCCAGCAGTTTTCCCCAGGGGACAGGGAGCAATCAGCCCCAGCATTTT | CASSFPQGTGSNQPQHF
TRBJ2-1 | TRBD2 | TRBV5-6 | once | TGTGCCAGCAGCGCCTTGCTAGCGGGAGGCGGCGAAGGTGAGCAGTTCTTC | CASSALLAGGGEGEQFF
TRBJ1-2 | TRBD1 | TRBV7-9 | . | TGTGCCAGCAGTAAAACAGGGGGATCTCCCTATGGCTACACCTTC | CASSKTGGSPYGYTF
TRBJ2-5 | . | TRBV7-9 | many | TGTGCCAGCAGCCGGGTGGGGGAGACCCAGTACTTC | CASSRVGETQYF
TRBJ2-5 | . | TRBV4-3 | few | TGCGCCAGCAGCCAAGAACGGGGGACCCAGTACTTC | CASSQERGTQYF
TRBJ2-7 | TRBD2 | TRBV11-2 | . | TGTGCCAGCAGCCCCCGACCCCGGGGGGGAAGCTCCTACGAGCAGTACTTC | CASSPRPRGGSSYEQYF
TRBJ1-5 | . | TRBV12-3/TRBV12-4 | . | TGTGCCAGCAGTTTGTATGGGAGTCAGCCCCAGCATTTT | CASSLYGSQPQHF
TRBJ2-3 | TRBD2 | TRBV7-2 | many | TGTGCCAGCAGCTTAGATTGGGGCGGGGGGGCCGATACGCAGTATTTT | CASSLDWGGGADTQYF
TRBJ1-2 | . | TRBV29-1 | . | TGCAGCGTCTTCCTGCAGGGCTACACCTTC | CSVFLQGYTF
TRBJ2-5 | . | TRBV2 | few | TGTGCCAGCGAGGGGAGCTCAGAGACCCAGTACTTC | CASEGSSETQYF
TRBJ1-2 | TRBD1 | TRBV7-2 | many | TGTGCCAGCAGCATAACGGGACAGGGTGGCTATGGCTACACCTTC | CASSITGQGGYGYTF
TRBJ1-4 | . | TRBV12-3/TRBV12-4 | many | TGTGCCAGCAGCATCAGTGGTAGTGGAGTGAATGAAAAACTGTTTTTT | CASSISGSGVNEKLFF